The clone carrying this TCR beta chain was recorded many times. From germline, CDR1 is SGDLS and CDR2 YYNGEE. V was clipped by 4 bases and J by 2 bases, with 3 bases between them. This CDR3 spans 12 amino acids. These data belong to a study of CD8 T cells in ankylosing spondylitis. MiXCR was run by TCRdb on the 5' RACE reads, yielding one entry per CDR3 protein. The top ten clones hold 20% to 25% of a sample with approximately 220,000 distinct CDR3 sequences, over 9.5% of them seen once. The source is a male donor with ankylosing spondylitis or in good health (not recorded which). The chain combines TRBV9 with TRBJ2-2; D is uncertain. Specimen: blood, either unsorted or a sorted T cell fraction (not recorded which). This chain's CDR3 is CASSTNTGELFF. CDR3 nucleotides: TGTGCCAGCAGCACCAACACCGGGGAGCTGTTTTTT. The full variable domain, with the rest looked up from reference TRBV9 and TRBJ2-2, is DSGVTQTPKHLITATGQRVTLRCSPRSGDLSVYWYQQSLDQGLQFLIQYYNGEERAKGNILERFSAQQFPDLHSELNLSSLELGDSALYFCASSTNTGELFFGEGSRLTVL.